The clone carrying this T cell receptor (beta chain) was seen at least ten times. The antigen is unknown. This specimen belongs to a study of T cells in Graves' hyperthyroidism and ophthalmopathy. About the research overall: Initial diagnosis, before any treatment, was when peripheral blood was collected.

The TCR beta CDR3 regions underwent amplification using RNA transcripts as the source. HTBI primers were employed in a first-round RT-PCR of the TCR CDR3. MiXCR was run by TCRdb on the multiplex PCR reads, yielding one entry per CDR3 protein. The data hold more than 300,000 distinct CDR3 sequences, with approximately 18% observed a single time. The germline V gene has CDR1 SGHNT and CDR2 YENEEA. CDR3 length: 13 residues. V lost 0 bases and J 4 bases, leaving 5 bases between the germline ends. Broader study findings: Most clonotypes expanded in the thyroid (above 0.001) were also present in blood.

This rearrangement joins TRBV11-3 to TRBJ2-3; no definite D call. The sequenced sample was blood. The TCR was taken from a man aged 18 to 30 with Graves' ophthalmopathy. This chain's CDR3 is CASSLEASDTQYF. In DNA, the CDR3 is TGTGCCAGCAGCTTAGAAGCTTCAGATACGCAGTATTTT.